The clone carrying this T cell receptor (beta chain) was recorded at least ten times. Its antigen remains unknown. The entry originates in a study of beta chain features in type 1 diabetes. Averaging around 120 mL, one heparinised blood draw came from each individual donor. Isolated RNA was reverse transcribed in full, so expressed TCRB transcripts were sequenced. The table came from immunoSEQ multiplex PCR; TCRdb's copy has only in-frame clones and leaves some out. The data hold more than 110,000 clones, with 6% to 7.5% observed a single time. Study outcomes and limitations: In these data, an HLA type influence on TCRB rearrangement remained unresolved.

The sequence was collected from a woman aged 25 to 39 in good health. Sequencing used central memory CD4+ T cells from blood.

CDR3 nucleotide sequence: TGTGCCAGCAACCCTGGACAGGGTCGCTATGGCTACACCTTC. It is translated as CASNPGQGRYGYTF. The chain carries TRBV7-9 and TRBJ1-2, with 8 bases aligning to TRBD1. This CDR3 contains 14 residues. CDR1 is SEHNR and CDR2 is FQNEAQ in the germline V gene (reference sequence). Trimming at V came to 7 bases and at J to 4 bases, leaving 8 bases not matched to a gene.